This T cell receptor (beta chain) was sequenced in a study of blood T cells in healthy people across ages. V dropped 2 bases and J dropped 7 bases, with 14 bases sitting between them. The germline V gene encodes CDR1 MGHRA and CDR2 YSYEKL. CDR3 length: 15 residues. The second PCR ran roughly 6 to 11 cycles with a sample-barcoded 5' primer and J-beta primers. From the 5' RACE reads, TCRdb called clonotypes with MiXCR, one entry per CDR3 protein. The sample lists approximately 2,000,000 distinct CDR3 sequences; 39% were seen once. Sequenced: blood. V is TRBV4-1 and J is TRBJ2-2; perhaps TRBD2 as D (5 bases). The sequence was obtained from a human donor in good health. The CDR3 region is CASSQISSGSGELFF. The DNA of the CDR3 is TGCGCCAGCAGCCAAATCTCCAGCGGTAGCGGGGAGCTGTTTTTT.